One and the same sample provided the 19 T cell receptor beta chains below, sequenced in a study of T cells expressing NK-cell markers. TCRdb re-called the 5' RACE reads and catalogs CDR3 proteins one per entry, DNA excluded. The listing records under 200,000 distinct CDR3 sequences. The sample comprised blood T cells: a sorted CD56 or NKG2C T cell subset, CD4+ or CD8+ T cells, or bulk PBMC T cells (not recorded which). These receptors were obtained from a woman between 18 and 75 years old in good health.

The genes are TRBV14 and TRBJ2-1; the D gene TCRdb calls, TRBD2, cannot be checked with no DNA. Germline V gives CDR1 SGHDN, CDR2 FVKESK. This CDR3 comprises 16 residues. The CDR3 sequence: CASSHLSGRGSNEQFF. The full variable domain, with the rest looked up from reference TRBV14 and TRBJ2-1, is EAGVTQFPSHSVIEKGQTVTLRCDPISGHDNLYWYRRVMGKEIKFLLHFVKESKQDESGMPNNRFLAERTGGTYSTLKVQPAELEDSGVYFCASSHLSGRGSNEQFFGPGTRLTVL.

The CDR3 loop is CASSWRGGNTGELFF. This chain joins TRBV2 and TRBJ2-2; TCRdb proposes TRBD1, but this gene call is untestable without DNA. There are 15 residues in the CDR3. Germline CDR1 reads SNHLY; CDR2 reads FYNNEI.

This sequence joins TRBV20-1 and TRBJ1-4. The CDR3 is made up of 13 amino acids. Germline V gives CDR1 DFQATT, CDR2 SNEGSKA (reference sequence). CDR3 sequence reads: CSARRQEGEKLFF.

The chain is built from TRBV29-1 and TRBJ1-3. CDR1 SQVTM and CDR2 ANQGSEA come from the germline V gene. There are 12 residues in the CDR3. The CDR3 protein is CSVDGEGNTIYF.

V usage is TRBV15 and J usage is TRBJ2-3. The CDR3 extends over 16 amino acids. Germline loops: CDR1 LNHNV, CDR2 YYDKDF (reference sequence). CDR3 protein: CATSRDLGAGTDTQYF. The full variable domain, with the rest looked up from reference TRBV15 and TRBJ2-3, is DAMVIQNPRYQVTQFGKPVTLSCSQTLNHNVMYWYQQKSSQAPKLLFHYYDKDFNNEADTPDNFQSRRPNTSFCFLDIRSPGLGDTAMYLCATSRDLGAGTDTQYFGPGTRLTVL.

The chain recombines TRBV20-1 with TRBJ2-5; there is no DNA to check the TCRdb D call of TRBD1. CDR3 length equals 13 residues. CDR1 DFQATT and CDR2 SNEGSKA come from the germline V gene (reference sequence). CDR3 in amino acids: CSARFQGWETQYF.

V is TRBV2 and J is TRBJ2-3. In germline, CDR1 is SNHLY, CDR2 FYNNEI. The CDR3 consists of 12 residues. CDR3 sequence reads: CASSISGDTQYF.

This chain connects TRBV5-1 to TRBJ2-7; the TCRdb call, TRBD1, lacks DNA for checking. The V gene's germline CDR1 is SGHRS and CDR2 YFSETQ. This CDR3 contains 15 residues. The CDR3 region is CASRTGTASSYEQYF. The complete variable domain, with remaining parts taken from reference TRBV5-1 and TRBJ2-7, reads KAGVTQTPRYLIKTRGQQVTLSCSPISGHRSVSWYQQTPGQGLQFLFEYFSETQRNKGNFPGRFSGRQFSNSRSEMNVSTLELGDSALYLCASRTGTASSYEQYFGPGTRLTVT.

The chain recombines TRBV6-1 with TRBJ2-7; the D call of TRBD1 rests on TCRdb alone, since no DNA is present to check it. CDR1 and CDR2 (germline): MNHNS, SASEGT. The CDR3 loop spans 15 amino acids. The CDR3 here is CASTLARSSVYEQYF.

V gene TRBV2 combines with J gene TRBJ1-1. Germline assignment: CDR1 SNHLY and CDR2 FYNNEI. This CDR3 region has 12 residues. The CDR3 loop reads CASSDVVTEAFF.

The V gene is TRBV7-8, the J gene TRBJ1-1; TCRdb proposes TRBD1, but this gene call is untestable without DNA. CDR3 length: 16 amino acids. Germline lookup yields CDR1 SGHVS and CDR2 FQNEAQ. CDR3 in amino acids: CASSYKKQGPPLEAFF.

The J gene is TRBJ2-3, the V gene TRBV12-3 or TRBV12-4; TCRdb proposes TRBD2, but this gene call is untestable without DNA. This CDR3 is 15 amino acids long. The CDR3: CASSFGLAGGRTQYF.

This chain joins TRBV7-9 and TRBJ2-1; TCRdb lists TRBD2, though no DNA is available to test this call. This CDR3 spans 17 amino acids. Germline CDR1 and CDR2: SEHNR and FQNEAQ (reference sequence). CDR3 amino acids: CASSLTVGREVYNEQFF.

The CDR3 is CASSLAGRGTEAFF. The rearrangement links TRBV7-9 to TRBJ1-1; TCRdb lists TRBD1, though no DNA is available to test this call. The CDR3 contains 14 residues. Germline values: CDR1 SEHNR, CDR2 FQNEAQ (reference sequence).

The gene calls are TRBV9 and TRBJ2-7; checking the TCRdb D call of TRBD1 is not possible without DNA. The CDR3 runs 14 residues. The germline V gene has CDR1 SGDLS and CDR2 YYNGEE. CDR3 amino acids: CASSARQGQYEQYF.

V gene TRBV6-5 combines with J gene TRBJ1-1; TCRdb proposes TRBD1, but this gene call is untestable without DNA. The CDR3 length is 12 residues. Germline values: CDR1 MNHEY, CDR2 SVGAGI. The CDR3 region is CASSRAGGMAFF.

The chain carries TRBV5-1 and TRBJ1-4. CDR1 is SGHRS and CDR2 is YFSETQ in the germline V gene. This CDR3 has 14 amino acids. The CDR3 loop reads CASSFDGMDEKLFF.

The J gene is TRBJ1-5, the V gene TRBV12-3 or TRBV12-4; TCRdb reports TRBD1, a call that lacks DNA to check it against. This CDR3 is 15 amino acids long. This CDR3 is CASSPTGIGNQPQHF.

V gene TRBV12-3 or TRBV12-4 combines with J gene TRBJ2-4; the D call from TCRdb, TRBD1, cannot be confirmed without DNA. This CDR3 is built from 13 residues. CDR3 residues: CASSLNGGNIQYF.